Below, 17 T cell receptor beta chains from the same sample are listed, as sequenced in a study of CD8+CD57+ T cells in acquired aplastic anemia. Genomic DNA constituted the template upon which TCR beta VDJ and CDR3 profiling was performed. TCRdb re-called the reads with MiXCR, one entry per CDR3 protein. The top ten hold roughly 30% of the sample, which has 90,000 to 120,000 distinct CDR3 sequences, around half seen once. The sequencing sample was made of sorted CD4+, CD8+, or CD8+CD57+ T cells (not recorded which) from PBMCs. Receptor source: a human donor in good health, serving as a control.

This clonotype was seen a few times. This sequence joins TRBV27 and TRBJ2-5; D might be TRBD1 or TRBD2, each matching 6 bases. The CDR3 has 15 residues. In germline, CDR1 is MNHEY, CDR2 SMNVEV (reference sequence). The ends were cut back, 4 bases at V and 5 bases at J, with 17 bases in the middle. In DNA, the CDR3 is TGTGCCAGCAGTTCCTCGGGGGCGTCCTTTGAGACCCAGTACTTC. Its translation is CASSSSGASFETQYF.

This clonotype appeared many times. Here the CDR3 reads CASSVGVGSYEQYF. The CDR3 DNA follows: TGTGCCAGCAGCGTAGGCGTAGGAAGCTACGAGCAGTACTTC. The V gene is TRBV9, the J gene TRBJ2-7; D ambiguous. CDR1 is SGDLS and CDR2 is YYNGEE in the germline V gene. V lost 0 bases and J lost 3, with 10 bases in between. The CDR3 extends over 14 amino acids.

The chain carries TRBV29-1 and TRBJ2-7, with TRBD1 identical over 11 bases. The CDR3 extends over 12 amino acids. Germline CDR1 is SQVTM and CDR2 is ANQGSEA. The V gene end was trimmed by 7 bases and the J gene end by 5 bases; junction bases not matched to a gene: 4. The CDR3 is CSARDRGNEQYF. The CDR3 DNA reads TGCAGCGCCAGGGACAGGGGGAACGAGCAGTACTTC.

Note on this clonotype: A clone one base away is much larger, so this may be a read error. The chain employs TRBV6-5 and TRBJ2-5; D is unresolved. The germline CDR1 and CDR2 sequences are MNHEY and SVGAGI. The CDR3 has 12 amino acids. This chain's CDR3 is CASSYSQETLYF. DNA of the CDR3: TGTGCCAGCAGTTACTCGCAAGAGACCCTGTACTTC.

The chain uses TRBV24-1 and TRBJ1-1; D gene unclear. This CDR3 has 12 amino acids. V was cut by 3 bases and J by 7 bases, with 8 bases left in between. The germline V gene encodes CDR1 KGHDR and CDR2 SFDVKD. The CDR3 loop is CATSDRLGEAFF. As DNA, the CDR3 is TGTGCCACCAGTGATAGACTGGGTGAAGCTTTCTTT.

The chain uses TRBV20-1 and TRBJ2-5; D might be TRBD2 (6 bases). The length of the CDR3 is 14 residues. CDR1 DFQATT and CDR2 SNEGSKA come from the germline V gene (reference sequence). Trimming removed 3 bases from V and 0 bases from J, with 11 bases in between. Here the CDR3 DNA reads TGCAGTGCTAGCGGGGGAAATTACCAAGAGACCCAGTACTTC. Translated, it gives CSASGGNYQETQYF.

This clonotype showed up many times. The chain carries TRBV19 and TRBJ1-1; D unclear. There are 12 residues in the CDR3. The V gene lost 10 bases and the J gene lost 10 bases, with 19 bases spanning the gap. The germline V gene has CDR1 LNHDA and CDR2 SQIVND (reference sequence). CDR3 residues: CAITSVGVRAFF. The CDR3 DNA is TGTGCCATCACGTCCGTAGGTGTTCGAGCTTTCTTT.

The J gene is TRBJ2-7, the V gene TRBV9; 8 bases agree with TRBD2. The length of the CDR3 is 15 residues. Trimming at V came to 6 bases and at J to 0 bases, leaving 8 bases not matched to a gene. The V gene's germline CDR1 is SGDLS and CDR2 YYNGEE. CDR3 nucleotide sequence: TGTGCCAGCACCCCCCCGCGGGGGGACTCCTACGAGCAGTACTTC. Amino acids: CASTPPRGDSYEQYF.

This clonotype was found many times. The chain links TRBV19 to TRBJ1-1; TRBD1 is a possible D gene (6 bases). This CDR3 region has 14 residues. The germline V gene encodes CDR1 LNHDA and CDR2 SQIVND (reference sequence). V was pared by 3 bases and J by 1 base, with 9 bases between. CDR3 nucleotides: TGTGCCAGTAGTATTGTAGGGGGGAACACTGAAGCTTTCTTT. This sequence encodes CASSIVGGNTEAFF.

The V gene is TRBV5-1, the J gene TRBJ2-2; 12 bases match TRBD1. Germline CDR1 SGHRS, CDR2 YFSETQ. The CDR3 has 16 amino acids. V dropped 0 bases and J dropped 7; count of bases not matched to a gene: 4. The CDR3 DNA is TGCGCCAGCAGCTTGGTGGGACAGGGGGCCGGCGGGGAGCTGTTTTTT. It is translated as CASSLVGQGAGGELFF.

This clonotype was counted between two and nine times. This may come from a read error, since a much larger clone is one base off. The rearrangement joins TRBV4-3 to TRBJ2-7; D gene unclear. The germline V and J ends were trimmed by 1 base and 0 bases, with 10 bases remaining between them. Per the germline V gene, CDR1 is LGHNA and CDR2 is YSLEER. This CDR3 has 15 amino acids. The CDR3 protein is CASSQGRAASYEQYF. DNA of the CDR3: TGCGCCAGCAGCCAAGGTCGGGCAGCCTCCTACGAGCAGTACTTC.

With respect to this clonotype: A read error may account for a junction end that differs from germline. The chain couples TRBV10-1 to TRBJ2-2, with D possibly TRBD2 on 5 matching bases. Germline CDR1 WNHNN, CDR2 SYGVQD (reference sequence). The CDR3 consists of 15 residues. The CDR3 DNA follows: TGCGCCAGCAGTGAGTGGCCGGGCTCCACCGGGGAGCCGTTTTTT. Its translation is CASSEWPGSTGEPFF.

The chain recombines TRBV6-5 with TRBJ2-4; perhaps TRBD1 as D (5 bases). Trimming removed 8 bases at V and 4 bases at J, with 12 bases between. CDR1 and CDR2 from the germline V gene are MNHEY and SVGAGI. The CDR3 has 13 amino acids. CDR3 sequence reads: CASGASGKNIQYF. CDR3 bases: TGTGCCAGCGGGGCCTCAGGGAAAAACATTCAGTACTTC.

This clonotype was observed at least ten times. The rearrangement uses TRBV9 and TRBJ2-3, with D perhaps matching TRBD2 (7 bases). The CDR3 totals 16 residues. Trimming cost V 2 bases and J 3 bases, with 16 bases left between them. Germline V gene lookup returns CDR1 SGDLS and CDR2 YYNGEE. This CDR3 reads CASSVSRGGQTDTQYF. The CDR3 DNA reads TGTGCCAGCAGCGTGAGTAGGGGGGGCCAGACAGATACGCAGTATTTT. The whole variable domain, filled in from reference TRBV9 and TRBJ2-3, reads DSGVTQTPKHLITATGQRVTLRCSPRSGDLSVYWYQQSLDQGLQFLIQYYNGEERAKGNILERFSAQQFPDLHSELNLSSLELGDSALYFCASSVSRGGQTDTQYFGPGTRLTVL.

This clonotype was picked up many times. A much larger clone differs from this one at a single base, so this may be a read error. The chain has TRBV20-1 and TRBJ1-1, with no clear D. This CDR3 is built from 13 residues. The ends were cut back, 3 bases at V and 4 bases at J, with 12 bases in the middle. Germline-derived CDR1 and CDR2 are DFQATT and SNEGSKA (reference sequence). The CDR3 nucleotides are TGCAGTGCTAGCTATGGTGTGAGCACTGAAGCTTTCTTT. Its translation: CSASYGVSTEAFF.

The chain employs TRBV7-3 and TRBJ2-7, with a possible D match to TRBD2 (6 bases). There are 13 residues in the CDR3. The ends were cut back, 2 bases at V and 5 bases at J, with 10 bases in the middle. The germline V gene encodes CDR1 SGHTA and CDR2 FQGTGA. CDR3 residues: CASSLWRGHEQYF. The CDR3 nucleotides read TGTGCCAGCAGCTTATGGAGGGGCCACGAGCAGTACTTC.

This chain connects TRBV11-1 to TRBJ1-1; a possible D gene is TRBD1 (6 bases). V lost 5 bases, J lost 6 bases, and 19 bases lay in between. This CDR3 comprises 15 residues. The germline CDR1 and CDR2 sequences are SGHAT and FQDESV (reference sequence). DNA of the CDR3: TGTGCCAGCAGCGAGATAAACCAGCGACAGGCTGAAGCTTTCTTT. Encoded protein: CASSEINQRQAEAFF.